The next 26 T cell receptor beta chains were all read from a single sample in a study of blood T cells in healthy people across ages (dated by TCRdb to between 2014 and 2017). The protocol used for the library was 5' RACE. Sequencing was performed on an Illumina HiSeq 2500. A second about 7 to 11 cycle PCR used a sample-barcoded 5' primer and a J-beta primer mix. TCRdb passed the public sequencing reads through fastp at Q25 and MiXCR, retaining productive beta sequences. CDR3 protein duplicates are merged, each entry listing the most common genes and DNA. In all, the sample holds some 1,500,000 distinct CDR3 sequences, and roughly two fifths of those were seen once. Of the sample, around 4% falls within the top ten clones. The sample taken for sequencing was blood. The receptor set was obtained from a woman between 18 and 30 years old in good health.

The gene calls are TRBV28 and TRBJ1-2, with D possibly TRBD1 on 5 matching bases. The CDR3 loop spans 13 amino acids. V lost 5 bases and J lost 4, with 11 bases in between. Germline V lookup: CDR1 MDHEN, CDR2 SYDVKM. CDR3 protein: CASSPGPSYGYTF. The DNA for the CDR3 is TGTGCCAGCAGTCCGGGACCGAGCTATGGCTACACCTTC.

The CDR3 DNA is TGCAGTGCTAGAGGGCTGGGACAGCTGCTTTCCTACGAGCAGTACTTC. It yields the protein CSARGLGQLLSYEQYF. V gene TRBV20-1 combines with J gene TRBJ2-7; 7 bases map to TRBD1. V lost 1 base and J lost 1; bases outside the gene matches: 10. Germline CDR1 DFQATT, CDR2 SNEGSKA (reference sequence). The CDR3 extends over 16 amino acids.

In its sample, this clonotype was seen a few times. The V gene is TRBV4-2, the J gene TRBJ2-5; 12 bases match TRBD2. The CDR3 has 17 amino acids. V dropped 4 bases and J dropped 1; count of bases not matched to a gene: 7. The germline V gene has CDR1 LGHNA and CDR2 YNFKEQ. This CDR3 is CASSPGLAGGIQETQYF. The CDR3 DNA sequence: TGTGCCAGCAGCCCGGGACTAGCGGGTGGCATCCAAGAGACCCAGTACTTC.

The chain is built from TRBV12-3 or TRBV12-4 and TRBJ2-7; D remains ambiguous. This CDR3 contains 14 residues. Trimming removed 1 base at V and 6 bases at J, with 13 bases between. The CDR3 DNA follows: TGTGCCAGCAGTTTAGTGCTTTCTAGAGCCGAGCAGTACTTC. It yields the protein CASSLVLSRAEQYF.

The chain has TRBV7-9 and TRBJ2-2; 11 bases match TRBD2. The CDR3 sequence is 19 residues long. Germline-derived CDR1 and CDR2 are SEHNR and FQNEAQ (reference sequence). The V gene end was trimmed by 1 base and the J gene end by 1 base; junction bases not matched to a gene: 8. CDR3 coding DNA: TGTGCCAGCAGCTTAGGCCTAGCGGGAGGAGGCGGGAACACCGGGGAGCTGTTTTTT. Encoded protein: CASSLGLAGGGGNTGELFF. The variable domain in full, completed from reference TRBV7-9 and TRBJ2-2, reads DTGVSQNPRHKITKRGQNVTFRCDPISEHNRLYWYRQTLGQGPEFLTYFQNEAQLEKSRLLSDRFSAERPKGSFSTLEIQRTEQGDSAMYLCASSLGLAGGGGNTGELFFGEGSRLTVL.

This clonotype occurred once. J is TRBJ1-1 and V is TRBV20-1; D not resolved. The CDR3 spans 15 residues. Trimming took 3 bases from V and 4 from J, leaving 18 bases between them. CDR1 DFQATT and CDR2 SNEGSKA come from the germline V gene (reference sequence). The CDR3 loop is CSARAPSRAGTEAFF. The CDR3, as DNA: TGCAGTGCTAGGGCTCCCTCCCGCGCGGGCACTGAAGCTTTCTTT.

V usage is TRBV5-1 and J usage is TRBJ2-3, with a possible D match to TRBD2 (7 bases). CDR3 length: 18 residues. The germline V gene has CDR1 SGHRS and CDR2 YFSETQ. The germline V and J ends were trimmed by 1 base and 4 bases, with 22 bases remaining between them. The CDR3 DNA reads TGCGCCAGCAGCTTGTCCGGCGGGGGCCGTTTGTTACCAGATACGCAGTATTTT. This sequence encodes CASSLSGGGRLLPDTQYF.

This clonotype was picked up a small number of times. The V gene is TRBV12-3 or TRBV12-4, the J gene TRBJ2-5; D uncertain. Between the trimmed V and J ends, which lost 5 bases and 11 bases, there was a span of 12 bases. The CDR3 extends over 11 amino acids. The CDR3 reads CASSRLHEQYF. The DNA for the CDR3 is TGTGCCAGCAGTCGCCTCCATGAGCAGTACTTC.

There are a few counts of this clonotype. The V gene is TRBV20-1, the J gene TRBJ2-5; D possibly corresponds to TRBD1 (6 bases). This CDR3 has 15 residues. Germline CDR1 DFQATT, CDR2 SNEGSKA (reference sequence). V lost 1 base and J 4 bases, leaving 16 bases between the germline ends. CDR3 nucleotides: TGCAGTGCTAGAGCAGGACACTCAGGGGTAGAGACCCAGTACTTC. As protein: CSARAGHSGVETQYF.

The chain combines TRBV6-5 with TRBJ2-7; either TRBD1 or TRBD2 may supply D (5 bases each). V lost 0 bases and J 2 bases, leaving 14 bases between the germline ends. The CDR3 runs to 16 residues. The germline V gene has CDR1 MNHEY and CDR2 SVGAGI. The CDR3 spells CASSYSSAGGTYEQYF. In nucleotides, the CDR3 is TGTGCCAGCAGTTACTCAAGTGCTGGGGGTACCTACGAGCAGTACTTC.

The gene calls are TRBV6-1 and TRBJ2-1; TRBD1 aligns across 8 bases. The CDR3 contains 15 residues. V was clipped by 7 bases and J by 0 bases; unmatched bases: 5. Germline CDR1 MNHNS, CDR2 SASEGT. The CDR3 here is CASTVTGGSYNEQFF. The CDR3 bases are TGTGCCAGCACCGTTACAGGGGGCTCCTACAATGAGCAGTTCTTC.

The chain joins TRBV20-1 to TRBJ2-7; 7 bases fit TRBD2. The assigned J gene may be wrong: the sequence end matches TRBJ2-5 better. Germline V gives CDR1 DFQATT, CDR2 SNEGSKA (reference sequence). The CDR3 has 12 residues. CDR3 loop: CSAPGGRETQYF. DNA of the CDR3: TGCAGTGCCCCCGGGGGGAGAGAGACCCAGTACTTC.

V gene TRBV6-2 or TRBV6-3 combines with J gene TRBJ2-3; D remains ambiguous. V was shortened by 2 bases and J by 5 bases, with 11 bases between the two germline ends. The CDR3 has 14 residues. Per the germline V gene, CDR1 is MNHEY and CDR2 is SVGEGT. CDR3 DNA sequence: TGTGCCAGCAGTTACGTGCATTCCGGAGATACGCAGTATTTT. Its protein is CASSYVHSGDTQYF.

The V call is TRBV9, the J call TRBJ1-5; TRBD1 agrees at 7 bases. With V trimmed by 0 bases and J by 2 bases, 2 bases remained unmatched. The CDR3 contains 15 residues. Germline loops: CDR1 SGDLS, CDR2 YYNGEE. CDR3 in DNA: TGTGCCAGCAGCGTAGGACAGGGTGGCAATCAGCCCCAGCATTTT. Protein product: CASSVGQGGNQPQHF.

V and J are TRBV4-3 and TRBJ2-3, with D possibly being TRBD1 or TRBD2 (6 bases each). This CDR3 contains 17 residues. From germline, CDR1 is LGHNA and CDR2 YSLEER. With 0 bases removed from V and 4 bases from J, the gap between germline ends came to 17 bases. CDR3 loop: CASSQDRGTGVPDTQYF. CDR3 DNA: TGCGCCAGCAGCCAAGACAGGGGAACGGGAGTCCCAGATACGCAGTATTTT.

This clonotype has just a few counts. This chain links TRBV29-1 with TRBJ2-1, with D hard to call. V shed 7 bases and J shed 4 bases, with 17 bases lying between them. Germline values: CDR1 SQVTM, CDR2 ANQGSEA. This CDR3 comprises 14 residues. For the CDR3, the DNA is TGCAGCGCTCCGCTAGGGTTCGGGTACAATGAGCAGTTCTTC. Protein: CSAPLGFGYNEQFF.

V gene TRBV10-3 combines with J gene TRBJ2-3; the match to TRBD1 covers 9 bases. The CDR3 runs 18 residues. Germline V lookup: CDR1 ENHRY, CDR2 SYGVKD. Trimming removed 4 bases from V and 2 bases from J; junction bases left unmatched: 13. In nucleotides, the CDR3 is TGTGCCATCAGTGGACCGGGACAGGGTTCCTCTTTCACAGATACGCAGTATTTT. Translation: CAISGPGQGSSFTDTQYF.

Only a few counts were recorded for this clonotype. The chain is built from TRBV4-2 and TRBJ1-2; maybe TRBD1 (6 bases). The CDR3 is 14 amino acids. The V end was cut by 4 bases, the J end by 0 bases, with 9 bases between. The germline V gene encodes CDR1 LGHNA and CDR2 YNFKEQ. CDR3 sequence (DNA): TGTGCCAGCAGCCGAGGGGGATCTAACTATGGCTACACCTTC. It translates to CASSRGGSNYGYTF.

The chain is built from TRBV6-2 or TRBV6-3 and TRBJ1-5, with 7 bases matching TRBD1. Unmatched junction bases numbered 7, after V lost 6 bases and J lost 5 bases. The CDR3 has 14 amino acids. Germline V gives CDR1 MNHEY, CDR2 SVGEGT. CDR3 DNA sequence: TGTGCCAGCAGACCGGGACAGCGCCATCAGCCCCAGCATTTT. This translates into CASRPGQRHQPQHF.

This clonotype was observed a handful of times. The J gene is TRBJ2-3, the V gene TRBV4-1, with 8 bases aligning to TRBD1. CDR1 is MGHRA, CDR2 YSYEKL, per germline. Losses at the gene ends were 8 bases for V and 6 bases for J; bases not matched to a gene: 10. The CDR3 has 14 residues. In DNA form, the CDR3 reads TGCGCCAGCTCGCGGACAGGGCTGAAGGATACGCAGTATTTT. This sequence encodes CASSRTGLKDTQYF.

This clonotype was observed a handful of times. The chain links TRBV20-1 to TRBJ2-5, with 8 bases fitting TRBD2. The V gene's germline CDR1 is DFQATT and CDR2 SNEGSKA (reference sequence). The V segment lost 6 bases and the J segment 3 bases; nucleotides outside the gene matches: 12. This CDR3 spans 15 amino acids. CDR3 DNA: TGCAGTGCCGGTGGGAGCGGGAGAGACGAAGAGACCCAGTACTTC. Translation: CSAGGSGRDEETQYF.

This chain joins TRBV9 and TRBJ2-2; D ambiguous. V was shortened by 0 bases and J by 1 base, with 7 bases between the two germline ends. Germline assignment: CDR1 SGDLS and CDR2 YYNGEE. The CDR3 has 15 residues. In DNA, the CDR3 is TGTGCCAGCAGCGTAGGGGTCGGGAACACCGGGGAGCTGTTTTTT. This encodes CASSVGVGNTGELFF.

V usage is TRBV25-1 and J usage is TRBJ1-6; 7 nucleotides match TRBD1. Germline V gene lookup returns CDR1 MGHDK and CDR2 SYGVNS. The CDR3 runs to 15 residues. J was trimmed by 4 bases and V by 4 bases; bases with no gene match: 4. The CDR3, as DNA: TGTGCCAGCAGTGGCCAGGGGGTTTATAATTCACCCCTCCACTTT. Translating gives CASSGQGVYNSPLHF.

This clonotype was counted at least ten times. V and J are TRBV12-3 or TRBV12-4 and TRBJ2-1; the match to TRBD2 covers 7 bases. V lost 5 bases, J lost 12 bases, and 16 bases stayed unmatched. The CDR3 is 15 amino acids. The CDR3 DNA is TGTGCCAGCAGTGCTACCGGGACTACCACGATGGGGCAGTTCTTC. It codes for CASSATGTTTMGQFF.

This clonotype has just a few counts. J is TRBJ2-7 and V is TRBV10-3, with TRBD2 matching 8 bases. The CDR3 runs to 15 residues. The V gene end was trimmed by 6 bases and the J gene end by 4 bases; junction bases not matched to a gene: 11. From germline, CDR1 is ENHRY and CDR2 SYGVKD. The DNA for the CDR3 is TGTGCCATCAGCAATCTAGGACTAGCATGGTACGAGCAGTACTTC. Protein product: CAISNLGLAWYEQYF.

On this clonotype itself: Its ends do not fully match the called genes, so a read error is possible. This chain uses TRBV29-1 with TRBJ2-7, with TRBD2 as a possible D gene (5 bases). Germline V lookup: CDR1 SQVTM, CDR2 ANQGSEA. CDR3 length: 15 residues. Here the CDR3 DNA reads TGCAGCGTGGGGAGTGGGAAGGTTGGCTCCTACGAGCGGTACTTC. Translation gives CSVGSGKVGSYERYF.